This TCR beta chain was captured by sequencing in a study of blood T cell repertoires in COVID-19. Study-level information: Acute and convalescent COVID-19 samples came from the United States, Italy and Spain. PBMCs, B-cell-depleted T cells, or T cells were the source of the cDNA or gDNA that made up the material.

Germline V CDR1 and CDR2: SGHRS, YFSETQ. This CDR3 spans 15 amino acids. The J segment lost 10 bases and the V segment lost 0 bases, leaving 4 bases of the junction unmatched. Source study methods: The authors estimated nucleated cell counts from reference gene primer amplification. Method: immunoSEQ multiplex PCR; TCRdb's copy keeps in-frame clones and lacks some. V and J calls plus clone size are reproduced from that table; the DNA served to infer D and trimming. This table holds around 19,000 clones, roughly nine tenths found once. The sequenced sample was peripheral blood. This sequence originates from a human donor in a cohort sampled during active COVID-19. The chain links TRBV5-1 to TRBJ2-1, with 13 bases lining up with TRBD2. CDR3 amino acids: CASSLVGLAGDEQFF. The CDR3 nucleotides are TGCGCCAGCAGCTTGGTTGGACTAGCGGGAGACGAGCAGTTCTTC.